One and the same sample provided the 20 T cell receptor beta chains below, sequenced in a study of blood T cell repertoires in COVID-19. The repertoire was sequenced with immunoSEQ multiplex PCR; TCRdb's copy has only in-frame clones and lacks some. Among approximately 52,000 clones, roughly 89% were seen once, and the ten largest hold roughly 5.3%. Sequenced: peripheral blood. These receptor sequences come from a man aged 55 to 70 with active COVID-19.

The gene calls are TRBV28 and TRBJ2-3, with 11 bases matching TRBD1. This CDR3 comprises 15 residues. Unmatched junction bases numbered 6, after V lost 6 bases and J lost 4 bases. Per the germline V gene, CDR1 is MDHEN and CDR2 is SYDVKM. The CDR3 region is CASRGTGGIPDTQYF. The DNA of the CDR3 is TGTGCCAGCAGAGGGACAGGGGGTATCCCAGATACGCAGTATTTT.

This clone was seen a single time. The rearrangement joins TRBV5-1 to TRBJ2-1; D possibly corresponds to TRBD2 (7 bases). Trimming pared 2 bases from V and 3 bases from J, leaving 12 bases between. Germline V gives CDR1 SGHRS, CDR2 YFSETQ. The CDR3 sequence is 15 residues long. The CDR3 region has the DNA TGCGCCAGCAGCTTTGCGGGGGCCAGCTACAATGAGCAGTTCTTC. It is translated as CASSFAGASYNEQFF.

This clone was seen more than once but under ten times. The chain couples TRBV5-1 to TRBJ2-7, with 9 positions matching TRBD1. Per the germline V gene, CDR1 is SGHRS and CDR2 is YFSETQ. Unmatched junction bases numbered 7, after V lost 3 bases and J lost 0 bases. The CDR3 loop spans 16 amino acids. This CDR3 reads CASSWGQGRSSYEQYF. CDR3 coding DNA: TGCGCCAGCAGCTGGGGACAGGGAAGGAGCTCCTACGAGCAGTACTTC.

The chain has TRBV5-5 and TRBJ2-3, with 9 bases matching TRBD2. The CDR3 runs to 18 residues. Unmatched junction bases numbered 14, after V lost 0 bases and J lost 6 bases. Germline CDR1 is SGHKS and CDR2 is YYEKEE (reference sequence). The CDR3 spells CASSLAPLTSGLSDTQYF. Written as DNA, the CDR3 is TGTGCCAGCAGCTTGGCCCCCTTGACTAGCGGACTTTCGGATACGCAGTATTTT.

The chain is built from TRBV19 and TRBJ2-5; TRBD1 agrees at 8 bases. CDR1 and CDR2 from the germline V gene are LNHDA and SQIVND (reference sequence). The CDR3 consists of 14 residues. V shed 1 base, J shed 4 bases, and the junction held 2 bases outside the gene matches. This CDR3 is CASSIAGGPETQYF. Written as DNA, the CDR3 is TGTGCCAGTAGTATAGCAGGGGGCCCAGAGACCCAGTACTTC.

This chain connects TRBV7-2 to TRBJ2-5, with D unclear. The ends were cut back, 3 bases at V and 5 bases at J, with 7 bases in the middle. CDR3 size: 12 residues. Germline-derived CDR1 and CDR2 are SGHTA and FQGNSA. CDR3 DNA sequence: TGTGCCAGCAGCTTGAACTTTGAGACCCAGTACTTC. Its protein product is CASSLNFETQYF.

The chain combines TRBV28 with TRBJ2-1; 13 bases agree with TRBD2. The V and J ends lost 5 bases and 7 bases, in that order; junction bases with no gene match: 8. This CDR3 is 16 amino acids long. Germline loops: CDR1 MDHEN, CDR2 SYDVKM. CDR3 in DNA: TGTGCCAGCAGTCCCGCGGGGACTAGCGGGATTAATGAGCAGTTCTTC. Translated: CASSPAGTSGINEQFF.

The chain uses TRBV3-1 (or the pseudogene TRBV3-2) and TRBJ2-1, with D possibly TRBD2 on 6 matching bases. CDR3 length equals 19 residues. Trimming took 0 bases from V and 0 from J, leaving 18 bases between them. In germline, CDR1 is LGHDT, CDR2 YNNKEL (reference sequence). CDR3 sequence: CASSQDGGWGRSSYNEQFF. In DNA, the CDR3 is TGTGCCAGCAGCCAAGATGGAGGGTGGGGCAGAAGCTCCTACAATGAGCAGTTCTTC.

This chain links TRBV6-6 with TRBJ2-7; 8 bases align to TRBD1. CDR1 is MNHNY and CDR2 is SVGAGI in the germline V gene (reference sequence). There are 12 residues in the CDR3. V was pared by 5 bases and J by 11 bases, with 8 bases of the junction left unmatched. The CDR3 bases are TGTGCCAGCAGTCGGGGACAGGCCATGAAGTACTTC. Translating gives CASSRGQAMKYF.

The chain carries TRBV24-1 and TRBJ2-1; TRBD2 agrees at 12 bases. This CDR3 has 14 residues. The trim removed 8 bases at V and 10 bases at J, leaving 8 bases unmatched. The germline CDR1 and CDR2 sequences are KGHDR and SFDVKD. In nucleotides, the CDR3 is TGTGCCACCACTAGCGGGAGGGCCTCCCGCGAGCAGTTCTTC. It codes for CATTSGRASREQFF.

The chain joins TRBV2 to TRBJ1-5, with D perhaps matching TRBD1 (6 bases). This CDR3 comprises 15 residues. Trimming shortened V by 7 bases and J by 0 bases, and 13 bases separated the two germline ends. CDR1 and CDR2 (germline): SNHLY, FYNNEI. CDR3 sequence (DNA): TGTGCCAGCAAAAACAGGGCCTATAGCAATCAGCCCCAGCATTTT. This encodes CASKNRAYSNQPQHF. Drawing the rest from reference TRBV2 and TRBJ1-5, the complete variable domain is EPEVTQTPSHQVTQMGQEVILRCVPISNHLYFYWYRQILGQKVEFLVSFYNNEISEKSEIFDDQFSVERPDGSNFTLKIRSTKLEDSAMYFCASKNRAYSNQPQHFGDGTRLSIL.

The CDR3 region is CASREDRGRQGYTF. In DNA, the CDR3 is TGTGCCAGCAGAGAAGACAGGGGGAGACAAGGCTACACCTTC. The rearrangement joins TRBV28 to TRBJ1-2; 9 bases match TRBD1. The V segment lost 6 bases and the J segment 8 bases; nucleotides outside the gene matches: 10. The CDR3 extends over 14 amino acids. Germline V gene lookup returns CDR1 MDHEN and CDR2 SYDVKM.

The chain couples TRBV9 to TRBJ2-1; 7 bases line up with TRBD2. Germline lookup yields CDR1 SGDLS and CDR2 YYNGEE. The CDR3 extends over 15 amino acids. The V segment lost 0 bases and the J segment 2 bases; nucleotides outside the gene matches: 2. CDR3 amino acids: CASSVERDPYNEQFF. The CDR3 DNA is TGTGCCAGCAGCGTAGAGCGGGACCCCTACAATGAGCAGTTCTTC.

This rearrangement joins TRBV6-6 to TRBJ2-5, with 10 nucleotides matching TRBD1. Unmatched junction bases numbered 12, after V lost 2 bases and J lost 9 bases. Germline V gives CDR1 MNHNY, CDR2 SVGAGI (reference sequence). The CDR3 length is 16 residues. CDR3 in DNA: TGTGCCAGCAGTTACGCCGAAGGTGGGACAGGGGTTTCCCAGTACTTC. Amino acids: CASSYAEGGTGVSQYF.

CDR3 in DNA: TGTGCCAGCAGTTTGGGGGACTTGGAGACCCAGTACTTC. It specifies CASSLGDLETQYF. The chain is built from TRBV12-3 or TRBV12-4 and TRBJ2-5; tentatively, D is TRBD2 (6 bases). The CDR3 sequence is 13 residues long. V was trimmed by 3 bases and J by 5 bases, leaving 10 bases between them.

The CDR3 coding sequence is TGTGCCAGCAGCTTGACTAGCGGGTTTATCAATGAGCAGTTCTTC. Amino acid sequence: CASSLTSGFINEQFF. This sequence joins TRBV27 and TRBJ2-1; TRBD2 agrees at 10 bases. Germline V gene lookup returns CDR1 MNHEY and CDR2 SMNVEV (reference sequence). The CDR3 has 15 residues. V dropped 6 bases and J dropped 6; count of bases not matched to a gene: 8.

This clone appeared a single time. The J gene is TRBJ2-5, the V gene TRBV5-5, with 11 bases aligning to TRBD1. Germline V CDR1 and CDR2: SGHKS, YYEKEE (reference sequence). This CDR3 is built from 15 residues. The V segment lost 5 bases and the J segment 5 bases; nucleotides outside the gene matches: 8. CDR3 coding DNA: TGTGCCAGCAGTCCTCGGACAGGGGGCGTGGAGACCCAGTACTTC. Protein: CASSPRTGGVETQYF.

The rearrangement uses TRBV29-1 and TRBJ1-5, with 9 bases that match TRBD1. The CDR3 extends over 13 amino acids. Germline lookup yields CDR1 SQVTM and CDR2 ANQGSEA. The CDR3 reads CSVQGAGNQPQHF. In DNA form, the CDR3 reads TGCTCAGTACAGGGGGCTGGCAATCAGCCCCAGCATTTT.

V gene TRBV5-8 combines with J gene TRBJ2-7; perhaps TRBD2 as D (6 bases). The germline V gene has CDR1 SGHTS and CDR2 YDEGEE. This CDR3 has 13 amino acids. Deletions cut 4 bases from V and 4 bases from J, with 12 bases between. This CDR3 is CASSQDRGYEQYF. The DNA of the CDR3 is TGTGCCAGCAGCCAGGACCGGGGGTACGAGCAGTACTTC.

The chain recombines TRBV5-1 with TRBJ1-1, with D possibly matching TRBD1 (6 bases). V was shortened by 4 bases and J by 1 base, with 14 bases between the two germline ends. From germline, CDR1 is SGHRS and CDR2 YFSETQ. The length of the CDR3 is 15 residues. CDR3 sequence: CASSPETGGNTEAFF. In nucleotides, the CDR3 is TGCGCCAGCAGCCCAGAGACAGGTGGGAACACTGAAGCTTTCTTT.